This T cell receptor (beta chain) was captured by sequencing in a study of T-cell reconstitution after alpha-beta-depleted transplantation in children. A library of TCRbeta sequences, prepared with unique molecular identifiers, was generated. TCRdb ran MiXCR on the PCR reads and lists one entry per CDR3 protein. Among roughly 420,000 distinct CDR3 sequences listed, 16% were seen once. Study outcomes and limitations: By one year post-transplant, T-cell counts and diversity largely arose from T cells that were newly produced.

Remarks on this clonotype: Its antigen is still unknown.

The TCR comes from a boy younger than two who had a stem cell transplant for Wiskott-Aldrich syndrome, so the T cells may come from the graft donor. The specimen comprised PBMCs, mostly from graft donor cells, sampled 360 days after TCRalphabeta/CD19-depleted stem cell transplant.

The CDR3 reads CASSYSRQGPYGYTF. The CDR3 DNA is TGTGCCAGCAGTTACTCGCGCCAAGGTCCCTATGGCTACACCTTC. This rearrangement joins TRBV6-5 to TRBJ1-2; no definite D call. V lost 0 bases, J lost 4 bases, and 12 bases lay in between. Per germline, CDR1 MNHEY and CDR2 SVGAGI. CDR3 length: 15 amino acids.